The 7 T cell receptor beta chains presented below share a single source sample, sequenced in a study of T cells in women clearing cervical HPV infection. Repertoires were generated with immunoSEQ multiplex PCR, while TCRdb's copy carries only in-frame clones and drops some. This table lists fewer than 15,000 clones. The specimen was blood buffy coat. All receptors derive from a woman between 18 and 75 years old with a cervical HPV16 infection that either progressed to CIN3+ or cleared (not recorded which).

In regard to this clone: The missing CDR3 end, 3 residues past where the read stops, is filled in from the germline J gene. V gene TRBV5-4 combines with J gene TRBJ1-1; D is perhaps TRBD1 (5 bases). There are 14 residues in the CDR3. The germline V gene has CDR1 SGHNT and CDR2 YYREEE (reference sequence). Trimming took off 4 bases at V and 2 bases at J, with 12 bases between the two ends. CDR3 DNA (partial): TGTGCCAGCAGCGTTGGGAGGGGTAACACTGAA. Protein sequence: CASSVGRGNTE. The CDR3 as a whole reads CASSVGRGNTEAFF.

Remarks on this clone: The CDR3 end falls 3 residues outside the read, so it is completed with the germline J gene. This chain links TRBV20-1 with TRBJ2-3; perhaps TRBD1 as D (6 bases). V lost 6 bases and J 2 bases, leaving 15 bases between the germline ends. The CDR3 consists of 14 residues. CDR1 is DFQATT and CDR2 is SNEGSKA in the germline V gene (reference sequence). The CDR3 bases that were read are TGCAGTGCGACACCTCAGGGGATCACAGATACG. This encodes CSATPQGITDT. In full, the CDR3 is CSATPQGITDTQYF.

Worth noting for this clone: The read ends 3 residues before the CDR3 terminus; that terminus is restored from the germline J gene. The gene calls are TRBV7-6 and TRBJ2-3; TRBD1 is a possible D gene (9 bases). CDR3 length: 16 amino acids. V lost 2 bases to trimming and J lost 6 bases, with 18 bases between them. CDR1 and CDR2 from the germline V gene are SGHVS and FNYEAQ. CDR3 DNA (partial): TGTGCCAGCAGCTTAAGCGGGGGACAGGGTCGGGATACG. Protein product: CASSLSGGQGRDT. The full-length CDR3 reads as CASSLSGGQGRDTQYF.

Concerning this clone itself: The read stops 3 residues short of the end of the CDR3; the missing end is completed from the germline J gene. This chain uses TRBV5-5 with TRBJ2-5; no reliable D call. Germline assignment: CDR1 SGHKS and CDR2 YYEKEE (reference sequence). The V end lost 3 bases, the J end lost 4 bases, and 4 bases lay between the germline ends. The CDR3 has 11 amino acids. Incomplete CDR3 DNA: TGTGCCAGCAGCTCATCAGAGACC. Translated: CASSSSET. The full-length CDR3 reads as CASSSSETQYF.

This clone is labeled medium-sized (0.01 to 0.1%) based on frequency. The read finishes 3 residues shy of the CDR3 end, and the germline J gene is used to complete it. This chain links TRBV14 with TRBJ2-7; a weak D match, TRBD2 (6 bases). Per germline, CDR1 SGHDN and CDR2 FVKESK. The CDR3 runs to 16 residues. V lost 4 bases to trimming and J lost 3 bases, with 19 bases between them. CDR3 residues: CASSLSGGGAVYEQYF. The CDR3 bases that were read are TGTGCCAGCAGCCTCTCAGGCGGAGGGGCCGTCTACGAG.

A word on this clone: The read falls 3 residues short of the CDR3 end, and the missing part is taken from the germline J gene. This chain uses TRBV9 with TRBJ2-2; 10 positions agree with TRBD2. The ends lost 3 bases at V and 5 bases at J; junction bases unmatched: 13. Germline CDR1 is SGDLS and CDR2 is YYNGEE. This CDR3 region has 18 residues. The CDR3: CASSAGPGLAGETGELFF. The sequenced CDR3 bases are TGTGCCAGCAGCGCGGGGCCCGGTCTAGCGGGGGAGACCGGGGAG.

The part of the CDR3 DNA that was read is TGCGCCAGCAGTGGAGACAGGAGCTCCTACGAG. Its protein product is CASSGDRSSYE. The whole CDR3 protein is CASSGDRSSYEQYF. The V and J genes are TRBV10-2 and TRBJ2-7; D perhaps matches TRBD1 (6 bases). Read data end 3 residues before the CDR3 end; the end is taken from the germline J gene. Germline lookup yields CDR1 WSHSY and CDR2 SAAADI. The germline V and J ends were trimmed by 4 bases and 0 bases, with 10 bases remaining between them. The CDR3 length is 14 residues.